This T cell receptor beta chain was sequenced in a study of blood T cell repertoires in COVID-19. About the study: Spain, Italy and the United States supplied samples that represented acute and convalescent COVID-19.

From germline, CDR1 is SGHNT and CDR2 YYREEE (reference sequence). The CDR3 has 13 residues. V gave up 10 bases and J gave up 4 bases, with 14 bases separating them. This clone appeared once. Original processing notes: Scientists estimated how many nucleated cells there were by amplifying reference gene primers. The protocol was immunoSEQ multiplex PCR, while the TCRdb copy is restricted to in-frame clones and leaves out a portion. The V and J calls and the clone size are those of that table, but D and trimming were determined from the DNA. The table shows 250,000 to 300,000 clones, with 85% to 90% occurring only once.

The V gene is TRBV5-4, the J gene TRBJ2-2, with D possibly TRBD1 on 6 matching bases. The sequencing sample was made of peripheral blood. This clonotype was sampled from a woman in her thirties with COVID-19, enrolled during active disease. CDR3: CAGHRVGTGELFF. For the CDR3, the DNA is TGTGCCGGACACAGGGTAGGCACCGGGGAGCTGTTTTTT.